Listed below are T cell receptor beta chains from one sample, sequenced in a study of T-cell reconstitution after alpha-beta-depleted transplantation in children. MiXCR was run by TCRdb on the PCR reads, yielding one entry per CDR3 protein. The sample shows 75,000 to 80,000 distinct CDR3 sequences, about a sixth of them seen only once. The sequencing here drew on PBMCs, mostly from graft donor cells, taken 360 days after TCRalphabeta/CD19-depleted stem cell transplant. The receptors here all came from a male patient aged 2 to 10 who had a stem cell transplant for acute lymphoblastic leukemia, so the T cells may come from the graft donor. The CDR3 runs from the conserved cysteine through the conserved F or W. D genes are given only for firm matches. Expanded clones are given a class, and other clones once, few, many or no size at all.

v_gene,j_gene,d_gene,abundance,CDR3aa,CDR3nt
TRBV3-1,TRBJ2-5,NA,once,CASSLPNRETQYF,TGTGCCAGCAGCCTCCCAAACCGTGAGACCCAGTACTTC
TRBV6-5,TRBJ2-7,NA,NA,CASSYSIRVASSYEQYF,TGTGCCAGCAGTTACTCGATTCGGGTAGCGAGCTCCTACGAGCAGTACTTC
TRBV12-3/TRBV12-4,TRBJ2-5,NA,many,CASSPTGMPETQYF,TGTGCCAGCAGTCCGACGGGCATGCCCGAGACCCAGTACTTC
TRBV4-1,TRBJ2-5,NA,few,CASSRDKTEYFLETQYF,TGCGCCAGCAGCCGGGACAAAACCGAATACTTCCTAGAGACCCAGTACTTC
TRBV6-1,TRBJ1-2,NA,few,CASSPLRGWGYTF,TGTGCCAGCAGTCCCCTCAGGGGATGGGGCTACACCTTC
TRBV19,TRBJ2-2,TRBD2,few,CASTRTSESNTGELFF,TGTGCCAGTACCCGGACTAGCGAGTCGAACACCGGGGAGCTGTTTTTT
TRBV7-9,TRBJ1-1,NA,NA,CASSGQRNTEAFF,TGTGCCAGCAGCGGACAGAGGAACACTGAAGCTTTCTTT
TRBV28,TRBJ1-5,TRBD1,NA,CASSLGTGWYQPQHF,TGTGCCAGCAGTTTAGGGACAGGGTGGTATCAGCCCCAGCATTTT
TRBV5-1,TRBJ2-1,NA,NA,CAHGGQFF,TGCGCCCACGGTGGGCAGTTCTTC
TRBV4-1,TRBJ2-1,NA,few,CASSQGPGQTYNEQFF,TGCGCCAGCAGCCAAGGACCAGGGCAGACCTACAATGAGCAGTTCTTC
TRBV4-1,TRBJ2-7,TRBD2,NA,CASSQHGPGTSGRGAYEQYF,TGCGCCAGCAGCCAACACGGTCCCGGGACTAGCGGGAGAGGAGCCTACGAGCAGTACTTC
TRBV19,TRBJ2-7,TRBD2,few,CASSIRLAGTLRAEQYF,TGTGCCAGTAGTATTCGACTAGCGGGCACACTCCGAGCCGAGCAGTACTTC
TRBV5-4,TRBJ2-1,NA,NA,CASSQAGPLGNEQFF,TGTGCCAGCAGCCAGGCCGGGCCCTTGGGCAATGAGCAGTTCTTC
TRBV28,TRBJ2-1,NA,many,CASSPYGLHNEQFF,TGTGCCAGCAGTCCCTACGGACTTCACAATGAGCAGTTCTTC
TRBV5-6,TRBJ1-5,TRBD1,NA,CASSLAGQGSQPQHF,TGTGCCAGCAGCTTGGCGGGACAGGGGAGTCAGCCCCAGCATTTT
TRBV5-6,TRBJ2-1,NA,few,CASSFVASSYNEQFF,TGTGCCAGCAGCTTTGTGGCTAGCTCCTACAATGAGCAGTTCTTC
TRBV4-1,TRBJ2-3,NA,once,CASSQNPTGKVTDTQYF,TGCGCCAGCAGCCAGAACCCTACAGGGAAGGTGACAGATACGCAGTATTTT
TRBV5-1,TRBJ2-7,TRBD2,NA,CASSLGRLAGGAYEQYF,TGCGCCAGCAGCTTGGGGCGACTAGCGGGAGGCGCCTACGAGCAGTACTTC
TRBV5-6,TRBJ2-1,NA,few,CASSFRFIGEQFF,TGTGCCAGCAGCTTTAGGTTCATCGGTGAGCAGTTCTTC
TRBV7-9,TRBJ2-3,TRBD2,few,CASSLAPGLARDTQYF,TGTGCCAGCAGCTTAGCACCGGGACTAGCGCGAGATACGCAGTATTTT
TRBV7-9,TRBJ2-7,NA,NA,CASSSSWRGHEQYF,TGTGCCAGCAGCTCATCGTGGAGGGGCCACGAGCAGTACTTC
TRBV15,TRBJ2-1,TRBD2,NA,CATSRDRLAGVSNEQFF,TGTGCCACCAGCAGAGACAGGCTAGCGGGAGTATCCAATGAGCAGTTCTTC
TRBV20-1,TRBJ1-2,TRBD1,NA,CSARQGVFSGAGYTF,TGCAGTGCTAGACAGGGGGTATTTTCCGGGGCTGGCTACACCTTC
TRBV7-9,TRBJ2-7,TRBD2,NA,CASSLRTSGGPYEQYF,TGTGCCAGCAGCCTTCGGACTAGCGGGGGTCCCTACGAGCAGTACTTC
TRBV5-4,TRBJ1-4,NA,NA,CASSGDEKLFF,TGTGCCAGCAGCGGGGATGAAAAACTGTTTTTT
TRBV5-1,TRBJ2-1,NA,many,CASSFTPTKGYEQFF,TGCGCCAGCAGCTTCACACCCACCAAGGGTTATGAGCAGTTCTTC
TRBV27,TRBJ2-7,TRBD2,few,CASSLKAGAYEQYF,TGTGCCAGCAGTTTAAAAGCGGGGGCCTACGAGCAGTACTTC
TRBV4-1,TRBJ2-6,NA,few,CASSLSWANVLTF,TGCGCCAGCAGCCTCAGCTGGGCCAACGTCCTGACTTTC
TRBV27,TRBJ1-6,NA,few,CASRTWDSPLHF,TGTGCCAGCAGAACCTGGGATTCACCCCTCCACTTT
TRBV24-1,TRBJ2-3,TRBD2,few,CATSELTSGKDTQYF,TGTGCCACCAGTGAGTTGACTAGCGGGAAAGATACGCAGTATTTT